This T cell receptor beta chain was sequenced in a study of naive and memory T cell subsets. Looked up from germline, CDR1 is SGHRS and CDR2 is YFSETQ. The CDR3 consists of 14 residues. V gave up 1 base and J gave up 5 bases, with 10 bases separating them. Two oligonucleotides, mixed equimolar, formed the beta constant-region primer covering TRBC1 and TRBC2. Four rounds of PCR amplified the ligated cDNA using nested alpha and beta constant-region primers plus SP2. MiXCR, run by TCRdb on the UMI-ligation and nested PCR reads, gives a single entry per CDR3 protein. The table records 100,000 to 150,000 distinct CDR3 sequences, 36% of them present only once.

J is TRBJ2-4 and V is TRBV5-1; D is uncertain. Sequenced sample: central memory CD4+ T cells from blood. This TCR was recovered from a human donor in good health. CDR3 residues: CASSLSGPQNIQYF. CDR3 nucleotides: TGCGCCAGCAGCTTGTCAGGCCCACAAAACATTCAGTACTTC.